One sample yielded the 12 T cell receptor beta chains listed below, sequenced in a study of tissue T cells after allogeneic stem cell transplantation. Time point here: mouse harvest day 7 after allogeneic transplant. Mouse grafts combined 10^7 T-cell-depleted bone marrow cells with 10^6 splenic CD5+ T cells. TCRdb's table, derived via immunoSEQ multiplex PCR, lists solely in-frame clones and lacks some. The sample lists 2,200 or so clones; 60% were seen once. Specimen: spleen. The receptor set was obtained from a female BALB/c mouse given C57BL/6 T cells with graft-versus-host disease after an allogeneic hematopoietic cell transplant.

Remarks on this clone: Genes and germline are mouse. The CDR3 end lies 1 residue beyond the end of the read and is filled in from the germline J gene. V gene TRBV26 combines with J gene TRBJ1-1; D unclear. Trimming took 2 bases from V and 8 from J, leaving 9 bases between them. Germline values: CDR1 KGHPV, CDR2 FQNQEV (reference sequence). The CDR3 contains 12 residues. The part of the CDR3 DNA that was read is TGTGCCAGCAGTCTGGAGGTTTCTGAAGTCTTC. Protein sequence: CASSLEVSEVF. The CDR3 reads in full as CASSLEVSEVFF.

Points on this clone: All gene names here are mouse names. The sequenced fragment ends 1 residue before the CDR3 boundary, so the rest is inferred from the germline J gene. This chain uses TRBV4 with TRBJ1-6; D is unclear. Being an ORF, TRBJ1-6 has a function that is uncertain. V lost 4 bases, J lost 0 bases, and 1 base lay in between. CDR3 length: 13 residues. Germline V CDR1 and CDR2: LGHDT, YNNKQL (reference sequence). Here the CDR3 reads CASSSSYNSPLYF. The covered CDR3 bases are TGTGCCAGCAGCTCTTCCTATAATTCGCCCCTCTAC.

As to this clone: Germline and genes: mouse. The read stops 1 residue short of the end of the CDR3; the missing end is completed from the germline J gene. J is TRBJ2-4 and V is TRBV31; 7 bases map to TRBD2. From germline, CDR1 is GKSSPN and CDR2 SITVG. The CDR3 has 14 residues. Unmatched junction bases numbered 2, after V lost 0 bases and J lost 2 bases. CDR3 amino acids: CAWSLLGLQNTLYF. The part of the CDR3 DNA that was read is TGTGCCTGGAGTCTACTGGGGCTTCAAAACACCTTGTAC.

Note on this clone: All gene names here are mouse names. CDR3 DNA (partial): TGTGCCAGCAGCCAAGACCATGAACAGTAC. Encoded protein: CASSQDHEQY. The CDR3 reads in full as CASSQDHEQYF. J is TRBJ2-7 and V is TRBV5; no clear D. The read terminates 1 residue before the CDR3 end, so the remaining end is supplied by the germline J gene. Germline V gene data show CDR1 as LGHNA and CDR2 as YNLKQL (reference sequence). The ends were cut back, 0 bases at V and 5 bases at J, with 2 bases in the middle. The CDR3 is 11 amino acids.

As to this clone: Mouse names are used for the genes. The CDR3 end is not reached by the read, which stops 1 residue before it; the germline J gene fills it in. The chain combines TRBV4 with TRBJ2-4; D not resolved. Per the germline V gene, CDR1 is LGHDT and CDR2 is YNNKQL (reference sequence). V lost 5 bases and J lost 3, with 6 bases in between. The CDR3 runs 12 residues. Incomplete CDR3 DNA: TGTGCCAGCAGCCACCCCCAAAACACCTTGTAC. Translated: CASSHPQNTLY. The full CDR3 protein reads CASSHPQNTLYF.

As to this clone: Gene names are mouse gene names. Read coverage stops 1 residue before the CDR3 terminus; the germline J gene supplies the remainder. The V call is TRBV1, the J call TRBJ2-7; D is ambiguous. Germline V gives CDR1 NSQYPW, CDR2 LRSPGD (reference sequence). The CDR3 loop spans 11 amino acids. Trimming took off 0 bases at V and 6 bases at J, with 3 bases between the two ends. The sequenced CDR3 bases are TGCACCTGCAGTGCAGATCCTGAACAGTAC. Protein: CTCSADPEQY. The CDR3 as a whole reads CTCSADPEQYF.

About this clone: Gene names refer to mouse genes. The read comes to an end 1 residue before the CDR3 does, leaving the germline J gene to fill in the end. This rearrangement joins TRBV15 to TRBJ2-1, with 8 bases fitting TRBD2. CDR3 length equals 15 residues. Germline V lookup: CDR1 SGHND, CDR2 FRSKSL. Germline trimming cut 0 bases from V and 3 bases from J; bases unmatched to any gene: 1. The sequenced part of the CDR3 DNA is TGTGCCAGCAGTTTAGCGGGGGGGCGCTATGCTGAGCAGTTC. Protein product: CASSLAGGRYAEQF. The full-length CDR3 reads as CASSLAGGRYAEQFF.

In regard to this clone: Gene names are mouse gene names. Read coverage stops 1 residue before the CDR3 terminus; the germline J gene supplies the remainder. V and J are TRBV12-1 and TRBJ2-1; D is unclear. V was pared by 1 base and J by 1 base, with 4 bases between. The germline CDR1 and CDR2 sequences are SGHSN and HYEKVE. CDR3 length: 13 amino acids. The part of the CDR3 DNA that was read is TGTGCCAGCTCTCTAGGGAACTATGCTGAGCAGTTC. Translation: CASSLGNYAEQF. In full, the CDR3 is CASSLGNYAEQFF. Full variable domain (remainder filled in from reference TRBV12-1 and TRBJ2-1): DSGVVQSPRHIIKEKGGRSVLTCIPISGHSNVVWYQQTLGKELKFLIQHYEKVERDKGFLPSRFSVQQFDDYHSEMNMSALELEDSAMYFCASSLGNYAEQFFGPGTRLTVL.

This clone is large in the sample. Genes here carry mouse names. The CDR3 end falls 1 residue outside the read, so it is completed with the germline J gene. The chain combines TRBV12-1 with TRBJ2-7; the D is unclear. Germline values: CDR1 SGHSN, CDR2 HYEKVE. V lost 4 bases and J 3 bases, leaving 12 bases between the germline ends. This CDR3 region has 13 residues. CDR3 bases read: TGTGCCAGCTCACCCGGGAGTTTCTATGAACAGTAC. Translation gives CASSPGSFYEQY. The complete CDR3 sequence is CASSPGSFYEQYF. The full variable domain, rest sourced from reference TRBV12-1 and TRBJ2-7, is DSGVVQSPRHIIKEKGGRSVLTCIPISGHSNVVWYQQTLGKELKFLIQHYEKVERDKGFLPSRFSVQQFDDYHSEMNMSALELEDSAMYFCASSPGSFYEQYFGPGTRLTVL.

Points on this clone: Here the gene names and germline are mouse. The read ends 1 residue before the CDR3 terminus; that terminus is restored from the germline J gene. V usage is TRBV13-2 and J usage is TRBJ1-4; perhaps TRBD1 as D (6 bases). The V end lost 2 bases, the J end lost 3 bases, and 8 bases lay between the germline ends. In germline, CDR1 is NNHNN, CDR2 SYGAGS (reference sequence). This CDR3 is 14 amino acids long. The CDR3 region is CASGERGANERLFF. CDR3 bases read: TGTGCCAGCGGTGAAAGGGGGGCCAACGAAAGATTATTT.

With regard to this clone: Gene names and germline refer to mouse. The read terminates 1 residue ahead of where the CDR3 ends, so the germline J gene completes it. The rearrangement uses TRBV5 and TRBJ2-4, with TRBD2 matching 7 bases. Trimming at V came to 2 bases and at J to 0 bases, leaving 2 bases not matched to a gene. The germline gives CDR1 LGHNA, CDR2 YNLKQL (reference sequence). This CDR3 contains 15 residues. The CDR3 DNA, read in part, is TGTGCCAGCAGCCAAAGGACTGGTAGTCAAAACACCTTGTAC. As protein: CASSQRTGSQNTLY. The full CDR3 is CASSQRTGSQNTLYF.

Note on this clone: Any gene name here is a mouse gene name. The read finishes 1 residue shy of the CDR3 end, and the germline J gene is used to complete it. This chain uses TRBV3 with TRBJ2-4, with TRBD1 as a possible D gene (5 bases). V was shortened by 6 bases and J by 2 bases, with 9 bases between the two germline ends. Germline loops: CDR1 SNHLY, CDR2 FYNGKV (reference sequence). The CDR3 loop spans 13 amino acids. This CDR3 reads CASRPDNQNTLYF. The CDR3 DNA, read in part, is TGTGCCAGCAGGCCGGACAATCAAAACACCTTGTAC.